The text below deals with one T cell receptor (beta chain). This table comes from immunoSEQ multiplex PCR, and its TCRdb copy is limited to in-frame clones, with some not included. The data contain approximately 2,200,000 clones, about 92% of them singletons. Naive CD8 cells lacked CD45RO, underwent positive selection for CCR7 and left out terminally differentiated effector memory CD45RA+ cells. The data derive from a study of shared clonotypes between healthy human individuals. The CDR3 loop spans 16 amino acids. Per germline, CDR1 SGHRS and CDR2 YFSETQ. V lost 0 bases, J lost 0 bases, and 3 bases stayed unmatched.

The TCR was taken from a man between 18 and 35 years old in good health. Some clones in this sample may be carry-over from other donors' samples. Sequenced input: naive CD8+ T cells from PBMCs. The chain joins TRBV5-1 to TRBJ1-5; 7 bases map to TRBD1. In nucleotides, the CDR3 is TGCGCCAGCAGCTTGGGACAGGGACATAGCAATCAGCCCCAGCATTTT. This encodes CASSLGQGHSNQPQHF.